The rows below give T cell receptor beta chains drawn from one sample of a study of shared clonotypes between healthy human individuals. Measured with immunoSEQ multiplex PCR; TCRdb has only the in-frame clones, and not every one. In the table there are about 560,000 clones, around 78% of which are singletons. Sequencing was carried out using PBMCs. The receptor source for this set is a woman aged 40 to 50 in good health. Some clones in this sample may be carry-over from other donors' samples. Each CDR3 is given with its conserved first and last residue. Each record gives: D gene, clone size, J gene, CDR3 length, V gene, CDR3 DNA, CDR3 protein. A D gene is named only where the DNA matches it firmly. Size values are once, few and many counts, or a class for expanded clones, and some rows have none.

NA,NA,TRBJ2-2,14,TRBV7-9,TGTGCCACCTTTCCCGGACTCAACACCGGGGAGCTGTTTTTT,CATFPGLNTGELFF
NA,few,TRBJ1-5,12,TRBV28,TGTGCCAGCCGAAGTAGCAATCAGCCCCAGCATTTT,CASRSSNQPQHF
NA,NA,TRBJ1-5,13,TRBV6-7,TGTGCCAGCAACCACTCTACGGTACAGCCCCAGCATTTT,CASNHSTVQPQHF
NA,NA,TRBJ2-3,16,TRBV11-2,TGTGCCAGCAGCTTAGGGCAGCTGACTAGCACAGATACGCAGTATTTT,CASSLGQLTSTDTQYF
NA,once,TRBJ2-3,14,TRBV5-4,TGTGCCAGCAGCATTTACGGGATGTTAGATACGCAGTATTTT,CASSIYGMLDTQYF
TRBD1,many,TRBJ2-1,14,TRBV30,TGTGCCTGGAGTGATATTTCAGGGGGCAATGAGCAGTTCTTC,CAWSDISGGNEQFF
TRBD2,NA,TRBJ2-7,15,TRBV16,TGTGCCAGCAGCCAATCGGCTGCGGGGGCCTACGAGCAGTACTTC,CASSQSAAGAYEQYF
TRBD1,NA,TRBJ2-1,14,TRBV9,TGTGCCAGCAGCGTCCAGGGGGCTACCTATGAGCAGTTCTTC,CASSVQGATYEQFF
NA,NA,TRBJ2-5,17,TRBV7-9,TGTGCCAGCAGCCCCGACAGGGGACTAAACGATGAAGAGACCCAGTACTTC,CASSPDRGLNDEETQYF
NA,NA,TRBJ1-4,16,TRBV4-2,TGTGCCAGCAGTCCGGATTCGGTGGCCACTAATGAAAAACTGTTTTTT,CASSPDSVATNEKLFF
TRBD2,NA,TRBJ2-7,14,TRBV11-2,TGTGCCAGCAGCTTCGGGACTAGCGGTTACGAGCAGTACTTC,CASSFGTSGYEQYF
TRBD2,NA,TRBJ2-1,14,TRBV29-1,TGCAGCGTACGTGCCCAGCGGGGTTACAATGAGCAGTTCTTC,CSVRAQRGYNEQFF
TRBD2,few,TRBJ2-5,15,TRBV10-3,TGTGCCACCCTACCTCACAGCGGGGGACTAGAGACCCAGTACTTC,CATLPHSGGLETQYF
TRBD2,few,TRBJ2-5,14,TRBV30,TGTGCCTGGAGTGGAACTAGCGGGATCGGGGCCCAGTACTTC,CAWSGTSGIGAQYF
TRBD1,NA,TRBJ2-7,15,TRBV6-5,TGTGCCAGCAGTACCTACAGGGGTGGGTCCTACGAGCAGTACTTC,CASSTYRGGSYEQYF
TRBD1,NA,TRBJ1-2,12,TRBV29-1,TGCAGCGCGGGACAGTCAAACTATGGCTACACCTTC,CSAGQSNYGYTF
TRBD2,NA,TRBJ2-1,14,TRBV6-6,TGTGCCAGCAGACCGGGGGGAGTGGGGGATGAGCAGTTCTTC,CASRPGGVGDEQFF
TRBD2,once,TRBJ2-3,15,TRBV27,TGTGCCAGCAGTTCGACTAGCGGGAACTGGGGTACGCAGTATTTT,CASSSTSGNWGTQYF
NA,once,TRBJ2-4,15,TRBV29-1,TGCAGCGTCACCCCCCCCGGGGGACAGAGAAACATTCAGTACTTC,CSVTPPGGQRNIQYF
NA,NA,TRBJ1-1,14,TRBV5-6,TGTGCCAGCAGCTTGCCAGGATTGAACACTGAAGCTTTCTTT,CASSLPGLNTEAFF
NA,many,TRBJ2-6,15,TRBV6-6,TGTGCCAGCAGTTACACAAGTGCCGGGGCCAACGTCCTGACTTTC,CASSYTSAGANVLTF
NA,few,TRBJ2-1,13,TRBV7-9,TGTGCCAGCAGCTTAGCGGCAGTTCCTGAGCAGTTCTTC,CASSLAAVPEQFF
TRBD2,NA,TRBJ2-2,16,TRBV10-3,TGTGCCATCAGGGTAGCGGGCAACGCGAACACCGGGGAGCTGTTTTTT,CAIRVAGNANTGELFF
NA,NA,TRBJ2-1,15,TRBV19,TGTGCCAGTAGTATTATTCGTCATACTGCCAATGAGCAGTTCTTC,CASSIIRHTANEQFF